This T cell receptor (beta chain) was observed in a study of blood T cell repertoires in COVID-19 (dated by TCRdb to the early 2020s). Some background on the complete study: The collaborator samples originated in the United States, Italy and Spain and spanned the acute and convalescent phases of COVID-19. Samples came from the ongoing ImmuneRACE study (first 160 participants) plus 1,254 subjects from 6 global collaborators. The repertoires were released in a freely available public database intended as a resource for research on the immune response to SARS-CoV-2. Where available, HLA class I and class II types were taken from metadata supplied by the sample provider and were not determined by assay-based typing. The material from the prospective study consisted of cDNA or gDNA derived from T cells, B-cell-depleted T cells, or PBMCs. The sample metadata nearly always contained a de-identified subject ID, COVID-19 status, age in years and sex. Subjects who had been exposed to COVID-19, were actively infected with it, or had recovered from it provided the deeply sampled blood TCRbeta repertoires that made up the dataset. The research as a whole found: Clinical and demographic metadata were provided uncurated, with the amount varying by source and participant.

The immunoSEQ Assay, a bias-controlled multiplex PCR, was used to amplify TCRbeta CDR3 regions from genomic DNA. The paper's processing steps were these. Within the assay, amplification of reference gene primers was used to estimate how many nucleated cells each sample contained. Sequence reads were collapsed and filtered to measure the absolute abundance of every unique TCRbeta CDR3 rearrangement. For each sample, productive Simpson clonality was calculated by taking the square root of Simpson's diversity index across productive rearrangements. TCRdb limited this immuneACCESS table to in-frame rearrangements with V and J called. A share of clones is missing; checked studies link under half to unresolved V genes, and the rest is unexplained. From that table come the V and J calls and clone size; the DNA was used to work out D and trimming. The sample yields 15,000 to 20,000 clones; over 65% were counted once. Clones ranked in the top ten supply roughly 5.5% of the sample.

Collaborating institutions collected whole blood in K2EDTA tubes following their own protocols. For TCRbeta analysis, collaborator samples were shipped as frozen whole blood, as isolated PBMCs, or as DNA extracted from either sample type. The CDR3, cysteine through phenylalanine, is 15 amino acids long. The retained sequence is limited to the CDR3, 45 bases, with the frame set at the first base. At the junction V is shortened by 1 base and J by 4 bases; bases outside the gene matches: 3. CDR1 is given as SGHDN and CDR2 as FVKESK, both from the germline V gene. About this clone itself: Its antigen is currently not known. No quality values exist for individual bases; no much larger clone is one base distant.

The material sequenced was peripheral blood. In this chain, TRBV14 is recombined with TRBJ2-3; the central 9 bases match TRBD1. This clonotype was sampled from a human donor in a cohort sampled during active COVID-19. The sequenced DNA: TGTGCCAGCAGCCAAGCGACAGGGGGGGCAGATACGCAGTATTTT. This translates into CASSQATGGADTQYF.